These T cell receptor beta chains were read from a single sample in a study of CD8 T cells in Susac syndrome. TCRdb independently ran MiXCR on the immunoSEQ multiplex PCR reads; one entry per CDR3 protein. The sample includes around 69,000 distinct CDR3 sequences, nearly 96% of them seen just once. Sequenced sample: CD4+ T cells from PBMCs. The receptors were gathered from a human donor with multiple sclerosis. CDR3s include the opening cysteine and the closing phenylalanine or tryptophan. The D gene is left open where the match is weak. Clone sizes are given selectively: once, few, many, or a class where the clone is expanded.

size: .; J: TRBJ2-6; D: .; V: TRBV5-4; DNA: TGTGCCAGCACGGTAAGGGGCACTGGGGCCAACGTCCTGACTTTC; CDR3: CASTVRGTGANVLTF
size: .; J: TRBJ2-3; D: .; V: TRBV29-1; DNA: TGCAGCGTCTCTAGACAGAGAAGCACAGATACGCAGTATTTT; CDR3: CSVSRQRSTDTQYF
size: .; J: TRBJ1-1; D: .; V: TRBV6-5; DNA: TGTGCCAGCAGTCCACCCTTTAACACTGAAGCTTTCTTT; CDR3: CASSPPFNTEAFF
size: .; J: TRBJ2-3; D: TRBD2; V: TRBV20-1; DNA: TGCAGTGCTGAGGGGTTAGCGGGGGGCAGCACAGATACGCAGTATTTT; CDR3: CSAEGLAGGSTDTQYF
size: .; J: TRBJ2-3; D: .; V: TRBV29-1; DNA: TGCAGCGTTTCTGGGGGAACCCGGGCGATAGATACGCAGTATTTT; CDR3: CSVSGGTRAIDTQYF
size: .; J: TRBJ1-1; D: TRBD1; V: TRBV5-1; DNA: TGCGCCAGCAGCTTGTGGGGACAGCTCATGAACACTGAAGCTTTCTTT; CDR3: CASSLWGQLMNTEAFF
size: .; J: TRBJ2-7; D: .; V: TRBV7-2; DNA: TGTGCCAGCAGCTCCCGAAGCGGGCAGGGGCATTCCTACGAGCAGTACTTC; CDR3: CASSSRSGQGHSYEQYF
size: .; J: TRBJ2-1; D: .; V: TRBV28; DNA: TGTGCCAGCGGACACGAATTCTACAATGAGCAGTTCTTC; CDR3: CASGHEFYNEQFF
size: .; J: TRBJ1-2; D: .; V: TRBV5-4; DNA: TGTGCCAGCAGCTTGGACGGGTCTGGAAGCTATGGCTACACCTTC; CDR3: CASSLDGSGSYGYTF
size: .; J: TRBJ2-1; D: .; V: TRBV10-3; DNA: TGTGCCATCAGTCCCCTTGTCGACTACAATGAGCAGTTCTTC; CDR3: CAISPLVDYNEQFF
size: .; J: TRBJ2-1; D: TRBD1; V: TRBV20-1; DNA: TGCAGTGCCAATCGAGGGGACAGGGAGCAGTTCTTC; CDR3: CSANRGDREQFF
size: .; J: TRBJ2-3; D: .; V: TRBV5-1; DNA: TGCGCCAGCAGCAGGGCAGCAGATACGCAGTATTTT; CDR3: CASSRAADTQYF
size: .; J: TRBJ2-1; D: TRBD2; V: TRBV19; DNA: TGTGCCAGTAGTATAGAGGCTAGCGGGGGTTCGGCCCAAACAATTGAGCAGTTCTTC; CDR3: CASSIEASGGSAQTIEQFF
size: .; J: TRBJ2-1; D: .; V: TRBV7-9; DNA: TGTGCCAGCAGCTTAAAGGGAACAGCCAGCAATGAGCAGTTCTTC; CDR3: CASSLKGTASNEQFF
size: .; J: TRBJ2-1; D: TRBD2; V: TRBV20-1; DNA: TGCAGTACTAGCGGATATTGGGATGAGCAGTTCTTC; CDR3: CSTSGYWDEQFF
size: once; J: TRBJ2-6; D: .; V: TRBV28; DNA: TGTGCCAGCAGGCATGGGGCCAACGTCCTGACTTTC; CDR3: CASRHGANVLTF
size: .; J: TRBJ2-1; D: .; V: TRBV20-1; DNA: TGCAGTGCTAGAGATTACAGGGGGGGGAATGAGCAGTTCTTC; CDR3: CSARDYRGGNEQFF
size: once; J: TRBJ2-7; D: TRBD1; V: TRBV29-1; DNA: TGCAGCGTCCGGACAGGGGGTGCCTACGAGCAGTACTTC; CDR3: CSVRTGGAYEQYF
size: .; J: TRBJ2-5; D: .; V: TRBV15; DNA: TGTGCCACCAGCAGAGAAGTTACCGAGACCCAGTACTTC; CDR3: CATSREVTETQYF
size: once; J: TRBJ2-2; D: .; V: TRBV12-3/TRBV12-4; DNA: TGTGCCAGCAGTTTAGCGGGGCACACCGGGGAGCTGTTTTTT; CDR3: CASSLAGHTGELFF
size: .; J: TRBJ2-5; D: TRBD1; V: TRBV20-1; DNA: TGCAGTGCTAGAGTCTGGGGTACAGGGGGAGGCGAGACCCAGTACTTC; CDR3: CSARVWGTGGGETQYF
size: .; J: TRBJ1-2; D: TRBD1; V: TRBV30; DNA: TGTGCCTGGAGTGCTCTCCGGGACAGGGTCGGCTACACCTTC; CDR3: CAWSALRDRVGYTF
size: .; J: TRBJ2-3; D: .; V: TRBV4-3; DNA: TGCGCCAGCAGCCACCGCAAGGGACAGTTCATCTGGGAGGCAGATACGCAGTATTTT; CDR3: CASSHRKGQFIWEADTQYF
size: .; J: TRBJ2-2; D: .; V: TRBV15; DNA: TGTGCCACCAGCAGAAGGGTCTTAGGGGGCACCGGGGAGCTGTTTTTT; CDR3: CATSRRVLGGTGELFF
size: once; J: TRBJ2-2; D: .; V: TRBV4-2; DNA: TGTGCCAGCAGCCCGCCCCTGCTAGGGGCCGCCGGGGAGCTGTTTTTT; CDR3: CASSPPLLGAAGELFF
size: .; J: TRBJ1-5; D: .; V: TRBV7-2; DNA: TGTGACCTTACGAATTGCAGGGGAAGTGGCAATCAGCCCCAGCATTTT; CDR3: CDLTNCRGSGNQPQHF
size: .; J: TRBJ2-7; D: .; V: TRBV12-3/TRBV12-4; DNA: TGTGCCAGCAGCTCGCAGGGAGGATCCTCCTACGAGCAGTACTTC; CDR3: CASSSQGGSSYEQYF
size: .; J: TRBJ2-2; D: .; V: TRBV12-3/TRBV12-4; DNA: TGTGCCAGCAGGTTACATGCGAACACCGGGGAGCTGTTTTTT; CDR3: CASRLHANTGELFF
size: .; J: TRBJ2-1; D: .; V: TRBV28; DNA: TGTGCCAGCAGTTCCAGGGGAAGCTCCTACAATGAGCAGTTCTTC; CDR3: CASSSRGSSYNEQFF
size: .; J: TRBJ1-5; D: .; V: TRBV6-5; DNA: TGTGCCAGCAGTTCCCCTAGCGGGGGGAGGGGCAATCAGCCCCAGCATTTT; CDR3: CASSSPSGGRGNQPQHF
size: .; J: TRBJ1-4; D: TRBD1; V: TRBV20-1; DNA: TGCAGTGCTGGCCTAGACAGGGGGGAAAAACTGTTTTTT; CDR3: CSAGLDRGEKLFF
size: once; J: TRBJ1-6; D: .; V: TRBV4-2; DNA: TGTGCCAGCAGCCAAGATTCTGCGGGGGAGTATTCACCCCTCCACTTT; CDR3: CASSQDSAGEYSPLHF
size: .; J: TRBJ2-7; D: .; V: TRBV5-4; DNA: TGTGCCAGCAGTTTCAGGGGCTTGAGGCACGAGCAGTACTTC; CDR3: CASSFRGLRHEQYF
size: few; J: TRBJ1-5; D: .; V: TRBV5-8; DNA: TGTGCCAGCAGCCTGGCGGGACACCCCAATCAGCCCCAGCATTTT; CDR3: CASSLAGHPNQPQHF
size: .; J: TRBJ2-7; D: TRBD1; V: TRBV13; DNA: TGTGCCAGCAGCTTAAGGACAGGGGGCAACGAGCAGTACTTC; CDR3: CASSLRTGGNEQYF
size: once; J: TRBJ2-1; D: TRBD1; V: TRBV24-1; DNA: TGTGCCACCAGTGAGACCGGGACAGGGGGCTACAATGAGCAGTTCTTC; CDR3: CATSETGTGGYNEQFF
size: .; J: TRBJ2-1; D: .; V: TRBV21-1; DNA: TGTGCCAGCAGCAAAGCGGACGACTCCTACAATGAGCAGTTCTTC; CDR3: CASSKADDSYNEQFF
size: .; J: TRBJ1-2; D: TRBD1; V: TRBV4-1; DNA: TGCGCCAGCAGCCAAGACCCAACAGGGGGCCTATACTACACCTTC; CDR3: CASSQDPTGGLYYTF
size: .; J: TRBJ1-1; D: .; V: TRBV2; DNA: TGTGCCAGCAGGGACAGGAACACTGAAGCTTTCTTT; CDR3: CASRDRNTEAFF
size: once; J: TRBJ2-5; D: .; V: TRBV12-3/TRBV12-4; DNA: TGTGCCAGCAGTGTCCCGGAGGGGACCCAGTACTTC; CDR3: CASSVPEGTQYF
size: .; J: TRBJ1-2; D: .; V: TRBV5-1; DNA: TGCGCCAGCAGCCCCTCCGACAGTGGTGGCTACACCTTC; CDR3: CASSPSDSGGYTF
size: .; J: TRBJ1-4; D: .; V: TRBV30; DNA: TGTGCCTGGAGTTACGGGGGGCCCAATGAAAAACTGTTTTTT; CDR3: CAWSYGGPNEKLFF
size: .; J: TRBJ2-7; D: .; V: TRBV30; DNA: TGTGCCTGGAGTACCAGCTACGAGCAGTACTTC; CDR3: CAWSTSYEQYF
size: .; J: TRBJ2-3; D: .; V: TRBV5-4; DNA: TGTGCCAGCAGCCCTCGCCTGGGCACAGATACGCAGTATTTT; CDR3: CASSPRLGTDTQYF
size: .; J: TRBJ2-1; D: .; V: TRBV12-3/TRBV12-4; DNA: TGTGCCAGCAGTTTAGATCGGCCGTCTAATGAGCAGTTCTTC; CDR3: CASSLDRPSNEQFF
size: .; J: TRBJ1-3; D: .; V: TRBV6-5; DNA: TGTGCCAGCAGTTCCGTAGGACCGATTGGAAACACCATATATTTT; CDR3: CASSSVGPIGNTIYF
size: .; J: TRBJ2-5; D: TRBD2; V: TRBV29-1; DNA: TGCAGCGTGCACTATTTTGCGGGGGGGAGCCAAGAGACCCAGTACTTC; CDR3: CSVHYFAGGSQETQYF
size: .; J: TRBJ1-4; D: .; V: TRBV2; DNA: TGTGCCAGCAGGCTGACAGAGATAAATGAAAAACTGTTTTTT; CDR3: CASRLTEINEKLFF
size: .; J: TRBJ2-2; D: .; V: TRBV7-6; DNA: TGTGCCAGCAGCCCGCCGGTCGGCGGGGGCGCGAACACCGGGGAGCTGTTTTTT; CDR3: CASSPPVGGGANTGELFF
size: .; J: TRBJ2-1; D: .; V: TRBV7-9; DNA: TGTGCCAGCAGTACAGGGAGAGAGGGCAACAATGAGCAGTTCTTC; CDR3: CASSTGREGNNEQFF
size: .; J: TRBJ2-7; D: TRBD1; V: TRBV29-1; DNA: TGCAGCCCCGGGGTGACCGGGACAGGGGCGTACGAGCAGTACTTC; CDR3: CSPGVTGTGAYEQYF
size: .; J: TRBJ2-2; D: .; V: TRBV20-1; DNA: TGCAGTGCTCTGGGACAGAACACCGGGGAGCTGTTTTTT; CDR3: CSALGQNTGELFF
size: .; J: TRBJ2-1; D: TRBD1; V: TRBV18; DNA: TGTGCCAGCTCACCACCGCAGGGGGTCAATGAGCAGTTCTTC; CDR3: CASSPPQGVNEQFF
size: .; J: TRBJ2-5; D: .; V: TRBV6-2/TRBV6-3; DNA: TGTGCCAGCAGCCCCCGAGGAGCGTCTATGAAGACCCAGTACTTC; CDR3: CASSPRGASMKTQYF
size: .; J: TRBJ2-1; D: .; V: TRBV16; DNA: TGTGCCAGCAGCCAGGGGGGTGAGCAGTTCTTC; CDR3: CASSQGGEQFF
size: .; J: TRBJ2-5; D: .; V: TRBV20-1; DNA: TGCAGTGCTAGACCGGCATGGCGAGAGACCCAGTACTTC; CDR3: CSARPAWRETQYF
size: .; J: TRBJ2-1; D: .; V: TRBV2; DNA: TGTGCCAGCAGTGAAGGGTTCGGGGCTAAGAACAATGAGCAGTTCTTC; CDR3: CASSEGFGAKNNEQFF
size: .; J: TRBJ2-5; D: TRBD1; V: TRBV5-4; DNA: TGTGCCAGCAGCATCACAGGGGGCGGAGAGACCCAGTACTTC; CDR3: CASSITGGGETQYF
size: once; J: TRBJ2-5; D: .; V: TRBV3-1; DNA: TGTGCCAGCAGCCTTCTTGACCGCGGAGAGACCCAGTACTTC; CDR3: CASSLLDRGETQYF
size: .; J: TRBJ2-5; D: TRBD2; V: TRBV5-1; DNA: TGCGCCAGCAGCTTCGGGACTAGCCGAGCGCGGGAGACCCAGTACTTC; CDR3: CASSFGTSRARETQYF